This T cell receptor beta chain was observed in a study of blood T cell repertoires in COVID-19. Measured with immunoSEQ multiplex PCR; TCRdb has only the in-frame clones, and not every one. Of approximately 160,000 clones listed, roughly 80% are singletons. With 7 bases removed from V and 4 bases from J, the gap between germline ends came to 13 bases. Germline assignment: CDR1 MNHEY and CDR2 SMNVEV (reference sequence). The CDR3 has 14 amino acids. V and J are TRBV27 and TRBJ2-2, with D tentatively TRBD1 (6 bases). Sequenced: PBMCs or T cells enriched from blood (not recorded which). The receptor's source is a woman aged 45-60 years who had recovered from COVID-19. This CDR3 is CASNRVGGTGELFF. The CDR3 nucleotides are TGTGCCAGCAACAGGGTAGGAGGCACCGGGGAGCTGTTTTTT.